Reported below is one T cell receptor beta chain. A single count supports this clone. This clone's antigen is unknown. Base-call qualities are not available, and no considerably larger clone is one nucleotide away. The source of the sample is a study of graft-versus-host responses after intestinal transplantation (dated by TCRdb to the early 2020s). Broadly, across the study: Recipients received multivisceral, liver-intestinal, or isolated intestinal transplants. Instead of going to the commercial service, samples from a few later patients were sequenced in-house on an Illumina MiSeq and processed with MiXCR. The cohort enrolled about 23 intestinal transplant recipients, one of whom was a retransplant, and 3 patients without pretransplant specimens were excluded. To identify alloreactive clones, pre-transplant mixed lymphocyte reaction products were sequenced and then compared with unstimulated pre-transplant donor and recipient T cells. All recipients received anti-thymocyte globulin induction followed by maintenance tacrolimus and steroids for around three years. After intestinal transplantation, graft-versus-host and host-versus-graft alloreactive T cell clones in the graft, circulation and bone marrow were tracked using bulk TCR-beta CDR3 sequencing. Donor T cell macrochimerism was defined as a peak of at least 4% donor T cells among recipient peripheral blood mononuclear cells. The study at large found these results: In patients with donor T cell macrochimerism, the allografts had high GvH to HvG T cell clonal ratios. GvH clones were detected in recipient bone marrow, and some of these GvH clones were observed earlier in ileal mucosa or blood, consistent with an intestinal mucosal origin. Conclusions were limited by the relatively low number and heterogeneity of intestinal transplant patients. Early after transplant, peak levels of circulating GvH clones were associated with declines in HvG clones.

Dithiothreitol, EDTA incubations and collagenase D digestion were used to isolate intraepithelial and lamina propria lymphocytes from graft specimens. Bulk TCR-beta sequencing was performed on serial intestinal graft biopsy specimens collected as late as 600 days after transplant. There are 15 amino acids in the CDR3, from cysteine to phenylalanine inclusive. The sequence is cut down to CDR3 DNA, 45 bases in frame from base 1. V is pruned by 3 bases and J by 7 bases, leaving 7 bases of the junction without a gene match. CDR1 and CDR2 are drawn from the germline V gene: MDHEN, SYDVKM. Receptor amplification or capture employed the immunoSEQ multiplex PCR assay. For most patients, genomic DNA was subjected to high-throughput TCR-beta CDR3 sequencing by Adaptive Biotechnologies. Under the source paper's analysis protocol: Adaptive's ImmunoSEQ software supplied the TCR sequencing data for around 19 patients, while MiXCR and VDJtools were used to process a few other patients. CDR3 nucleotide sequences shared between donor and recipient were removed because the origin of such sequences could not be assigned. Alloreactive clones required at least 2-fold expansion over unstimulated cells and minimum CFSE-low frequency of 0.002% (template counts) or 0.001% (read counts). A clone was considered mappable if detected in the sequenced pre-transplant spleen, lymph node, or MLR CFSE-low populations of the donor or recipient. Cumulative frequency of alloreactive clones was calculated as a percentage of all sequences weighted by copy number. TCRdb carries this immuneACCESS record with in-frame sequences only. Its versions omit some clonotypes, under half of them owing to an unresolved V gene in the studies checked, with the rest unexplained. The V and J calls and the clone size are those of that table, but D and trimming were determined from the DNA. For this sample the table gives 35,000 to 40,000 clones, of which roughly nine tenths were detected only once. 15% to 20% of the sample is in the top ten clones.

The receptor chain draws on TRBV28 and TRBJ1-4; 8 of the junction bases match TRBD1. The receptor was derived from a human patient who received an intestinal transplant, so some T cells may come from the graft donor. This specimen consisted of ileum tissue, obtained 200 to 210 days after intestinal transplant. CDR3 sequence: CASSFRAGGSEKLFF. The nucleotide sequence is TGTGCCAGCAGTTTCCGGGCAGGGGGCAGTGAAAAACTGTTTTTT.